These 12 T cell receptor beta chains came from one sample sequenced in a study of blood T cells in healthy people across ages. Primed by a sample-barcoded 5' primer and a J-beta primer mix, a second PCR proceeded for 7 to 11 cycles. TCRdb ran MiXCR on the 5' RACE reads and lists one entry per CDR3 protein. The repertoire includes roughly 1 million distinct CDR3 sequences, 20% to 25% of them detected once, and around 0.75% sits in the top ten. The data also belong to a second study, concerning T cells of mothers and their children.

The sequencing sample was made of blood. The receptors come from a girl aged 2 to 9 in good health.

This clonotype was observed a few times. The CDR3 sequence is CAINPGLAAPDTQYF. DNA for the CDR3: TGTGCCATCAATCCGGGACTAGCCGCCCCAGATACGCAGTATTTT. V gene TRBV10-3 combines with J gene TRBJ2-3; 9 positions agree with TRBD2. CDR1 is ENHRY and CDR2 is SYGVKD in the germline V gene. With 7 bases clipped from V and 4 bases from J, the junction kept 9 bases outside the gene matches. This CDR3 contains 15 residues.

V and J are TRBV20-1 and TRBJ2-7, with TRBD1 matching over 8 bases. CDR3 length: 13 residues. Trimming took 4 bases from V and 7 from J; bases not matched to a gene: 9. Per the germline V gene, CDR1 is DFQATT and CDR2 is SNEGSKA (reference sequence). CDR3 coding DNA: TGCAGTGCTAACCCGGACAGGGCGAGGGAGCAGTACTTC. Its translation: CSANPDRAREQYF.

The V and J genes are TRBV7-2 and TRBJ2-5, with 8 bases fitting TRBD1. Germline loops: CDR1 SGHTA, CDR2 FQGNSA. This CDR3 has 17 amino acids. With 2 bases clipped from V and 1 base from J, the junction kept 9 bases outside the gene matches. The CDR3 bases are TGTGCCAGCAGCTTACCAGGGGGCCCCACTTCCCAAGAGACCCAGTACTTC. This encodes CASSLPGGPTSQETQYF.

The gene calls are TRBV12-3 or TRBV12-4 and TRBJ2-6; a possible D gene is TRBD2 (6 bases). V was cut by 10 bases and J by 0 bases, with 16 bases left in between. The CDR3 totals 16 residues. The CDR3 nucleotides are TGTGCCACCCGGAGGGGCGGCTTCTCTGGGGCCAACGTCCTGACTTTC. This encodes CATRRGGFSGANVLTF.

This chain joins TRBV29-1 and TRBJ1-2, with D uncertain. V lost 1 base and J 8 bases, leaving 2 bases between the germline ends. Germline V CDR1 and CDR2: SQVTM, ANQGSEA. The CDR3 is made up of 9 amino acids. CDR3 sequence: CSVEGGYTF. Written as DNA, the CDR3 is TGCAGCGTTGAAGGGGGCTACACCTTC.

At least ten counts were recorded for this clonotype. One end of the junction is discordant with germline, which a read error may explain. V gene TRBV7-7 combines with J gene TRBJ2-5; 7 nucleotides match TRBD1. The CDR3 is 14 amino acids. Germline V lookup: CDR1 SSHAT, CDR2 FNYEAQ (reference sequence). DNA for the CDR3: TGTGCTAGCAGCGACCTTACAGGGGATGAGACCCAGTACTTC. Protein sequence: CASSDLTGDETQYF.

The gene calls are TRBV7-2 and TRBJ2-2, with D hard to call. V was trimmed by 5 bases and J by 6 bases, leaving 10 bases between them. The V gene's germline CDR1 is SGHTA and CDR2 FQGNSA. This CDR3 comprises 13 residues. CDR3 nucleotides: TGTGCCAGCAGCCGTATCGACTCCGGGGAGCTGTTTTTT. It codes for CASSRIDSGELFF.

The gene calls are TRBV5-1 and TRBJ2-3; D may be TRBD2 (6 bases). V was pared by 4 bases and J by 0 bases, with 12 bases between. The CDR3 is 15 amino acids. The germline CDR1 and CDR2 sequences are SGHRS and YFSETQ. DNA for the CDR3: TGCGCCAGCAGCCTCCGAAGCGGGAGCACAGATACGCAGTATTTT. Its protein product is CASSLRSGSTDTQYF.

J is TRBJ2-2 and V is TRBV11-2; D gene unclear. Trimming cost V 5 bases and J 5 bases, with 12 bases left between them. The CDR3 runs 14 residues. CDR1 is SGHAT, CDR2 FQNNGV, per germline. CDR3 in DNA: TGTGCCAGCAGCCTTGCTTTCGGGACCGGGGAGCTGTTTTTT. Translating it yields CASSLAFGTGELFF.

The rearrangement joins TRBV6-1 to TRBJ1-1; the match to TRBD1 covers 8 bases. Germline values: CDR1 MNHNS, CDR2 SASEGT. This CDR3 is 14 amino acids long. V was pared by 1 base and J by 7 bases, with 5 bases of the junction left unmatched. CDR3 nucleotide sequence: TGTGCCAGCAGTGAAGTCCAGGGGGCAAGTGAAGCTTTCTTT. Translation: CASSEVQGASEAFF.

The CDR3 DNA follows: TGCGCCAGCAGCCACGACAGGCCCCCCTCCTACGAGCAGTACTTC. It translates to CASSHDRPPSYEQYF. The J gene is TRBJ2-7, the V gene TRBV5-1; TRBD1 might be the D (6 bases). The V end was cut by 4 bases, the J end by 0 bases, with 14 bases between. Looked up from germline, CDR1 is SGHRS and CDR2 is YFSETQ. The CDR3 spans 15 residues.

The genes are TRBV12-3 or TRBV12-4 and TRBJ2-5; possibly TRBD2 for D (5 bases). CDR3 length: 12 amino acids. Trimming left V 7 bases short and J 1 base short, with 7 bases between. For the CDR3, the DNA is TGTGCCAGCATGCGGGCCCAAGAGACCCAGTACTTC. It is translated as CASMRAQETQYF.